This entry is about one TCR beta chain. Its antigen is not known. The primer mix had 60 Vbeta and 13 Jbeta primers. Method: immunoSEQ multiplex PCR; TCRdb's copy keeps in-frame clones and lacks some. The sample has over 95,000 clones, around 77% seen once; the top ten hold around 5.8%. The data stem from a study of cytomegalovirus exposure and HLA in healthy donors. CDR3 size: 16 residues. As for the donors, each was a healthy bone marrow donor. Study-level findings and limits: Compared with the roughly 700-donor mean, an Asian-associated ancestry cluster reportedly had fewer N-insertions, according to a later analysis.

The TCR sequence derives from a woman between 25 and 40 years old in good health and CMV-seropositive. The sequenced sample was PBMCs. This chain links TRBV21-1 with TRBJ1-6. TRBV21-1 is a listed pseudogene. The DNA for the CDR3 is TGTGCCAGCAGCTATAAGACCAGTGGAGAGAATTCACCCCTCCACTTT. It codes for CASSYKTSGENSPLHF.